These 13 T cell receptor beta chains were all obtained from the same sample, sequenced in a study of CD8 T cells in Susac syndrome. When the RNA was reverse transcribed, random hexamers were used with an input of roughly 0.5 to 1 ug. TCRdb redid the calling of the immunoSEQ multiplex PCR reads with MiXCR, one entry per CDR3 protein. Of 150,000 to 200,000 distinct CDR3 sequences listed, approximately 96% are singletons. Sequenced: CD4+ T cells from PBMCs. The receptors originated from a human donor with multiple sclerosis.

J is TRBJ1-2 and V is TRBV7-8, with 11 bases aligning to TRBD1. V shed 1 base and J 2 bases; nucleotides not matched to a gene: 3. Germline CDR1 and CDR2: SGHVS and FQNEAQ. There are 16 residues in the CDR3. The CDR3 coding sequence is TGTGCCAGCAGCTTAGGGACAGGGGGCAACAACTATGGCTACACCTTC. It translates to CASSLGTGGNNYGYTF.

This clonotype has a single count. The rearrangement links TRBV6-6 to TRBJ1-5; maybe TRBD1 (6 bases). Looked up from germline, CDR1 is MNHNY and CDR2 is SVGAGI (reference sequence). This CDR3 is 16 amino acids long. V was clipped by 7 bases and J by 1 base, with 17 bases between them. CDR3 loop: CASTTSGGASNQPQHF. The CDR3 DNA follows: TGTGCCAGCACCACAAGTGGGGGCGCGAGCAATCAGCCCCAGCATTTT.

This chain uses TRBV20-1 with TRBJ2-7; the D is unclear. V lost 3 bases, J lost 0 bases, and 9 bases lay in between. Germline CDR1 is DFQATT and CDR2 is SNEGSKA (reference sequence). CDR3 length: 13 residues. The CDR3 sequence: CSASQGSSYEQYF. The CDR3 DNA follows: TGCAGTGCTAGTCAAGGAAGCTCCTACGAGCAGTACTTC.

The chain couples TRBV7-2 to TRBJ2-1, with 8 positions matching TRBD2. V was pared by 6 bases and J by 4 bases, with 8 bases of the junction left unmatched. CDR3 length: 15 amino acids. Germline V gives CDR1 SGHTA, CDR2 FQGNSA. The CDR3 DNA sequence: TGTGCCAGCAGAACTAGCGGAGGGGATTACAATGAGCAGTTCTTC. It codes for CASRTSGGDYNEQFF.

The gene calls are TRBV7-9 and TRBJ2-2, with 8 bases lining up with TRBD2. Trimming at V came to 3 bases and at J to 4 bases, leaving 7 bases not matched to a gene. Germline-derived CDR1 and CDR2 are SEHNR and FQNEAQ (reference sequence). The CDR3 is made up of 16 amino acids. The CDR3, as DNA: TGTGCCAGCAGCTTGGGAAGCGGGGGCCCCACCGGGGAGCTGTTTTTT. Encoded protein: CASSLGSGGPTGELFF.

The CDR3 DNA reads as TGTGCCAGCAGCCCCTTGCGGGGGGGACAATGGGATACGCAGTATTTT. Translating it yields CASSPLRGGQWDTQYF. J is TRBJ2-3 and V is TRBV3-1; 9 bases line up with TRBD2. This CDR3 is built from 16 residues. Germline V gene data show CDR1 as LGHDT and CDR2 as YNNKEL (reference sequence). The V segment lost 4 bases and the J segment 6 bases; nucleotides outside the gene matches: 11.

Concerning this clonotype itself: Germline and junction disagree at one end, which may indicate a read error. The chain is built from TRBV5-1 and TRBJ2-1, with D unresolved. CDR1 is SGHRS, CDR2 YFSETQ, per germline. The CDR3 sequence is 15 residues long. The CDR3 reads CASSLGGNSYSEQFF. DNA of the CDR3: TGCGCCAGCAGCTTGGGGGGTAACTCCTACAGTGAGCAGTTCTTC.

V gene TRBV7-2 combines with J gene TRBJ2-3, with TRBD1 matching over 7 bases. The length of the CDR3 is 15 residues. CDR1 and CDR2 (germline): SGHTA, FQGNSA. Trimming at V came to 5 bases and at J to 4 bases, leaving 9 bases not matched to a gene. The CDR3 region has the DNA TGTGCCAGCAGCGCCACAGGGGTTGGCGCAGATACGCAGTATTTT. Translation: CASSATGVGADTQYF.

This clonotype was recorded once. The chain links TRBV5-1 to TRBJ2-5; 7 bases map to TRBD1. The germline V gene has CDR1 SGHRS and CDR2 YFSETQ. V lost 0 bases to trimming and J lost 3 bases; unmatched junction nucleotides: 2. CDR3 size: 14 residues. The CDR3 here is CASSLDTGEETQYF. The CDR3 bases are TGCGCCAGCAGCTTGGATACAGGGGAAGAGACCCAGTACTTC.

The genes are TRBV6-5 and TRBJ2-3; D gene unclear. CDR1 is MNHEY, CDR2 SVGAGI, per germline. Trimming cost V 5 bases and J 5 bases, with 5 bases left between them. The CDR3 spans 11 residues. CDR3 DNA sequence: TGTGCCAGCAGTAAACAAGATACGCAGTATTTT. It codes for CASSKQDTQYF.

The V gene is TRBV29-1, the J gene TRBJ1-1, with D uncertain. Germline lookup yields CDR1 SQVTM and CDR2 ANQGSEA. The CDR3 length is 13 residues. V lost 8 bases to trimming and J lost 0 bases, with 13 bases between them. CDR3 DNA: TGCAGCTCTGAGATAGGGCTGAACACTGAAGCTTTCTTT. Amino acids: CSSEIGLNTEAFF.

The J gene is TRBJ2-1, the V gene TRBV25-1, with D maybe TRBD1 (5 bases). CDR1 and CDR2 from the germline V gene are MGHDK and SYGVNS. The CDR3 has 16 amino acids. V shed 4 bases and J shed 2 bases, with 15 bases lying between them. CDR3 DNA: TGTGCCAGCAGTGGGCCGACAGATTACACCTACAATGAGCAGTTCTTC. It encodes CASSGPTDYTYNEQFF.

J is TRBJ2-2 and V is TRBV2, with D possibly TRBD2 on 5 matching bases. The germline CDR1 and CDR2 sequences are SNHLY and FYNNEI. The V end was cut by 3 bases, the J end by 4 bases, with 12 bases between. The CDR3 is 15 amino acids. CDR3 DNA sequence: TGTGCCAGCAGTGACGGGCGGGCTGGCACCGGGGAGCTGTTTTTT. Translation gives CASSDGRAGTGELFF.